Following are 2 T cell receptor beta chains from one sample sequenced in a study of T cell changes during pregnancy in multiple sclerosis. Profiled with immunoSEQ multiplex PCR; TCRdb holds only in-frame clones, not every one. The repertoire holds tens of thousands of clones, 91% seen once, with around 0.7% in the top ten. Here the sequenced sample was peripheral blood, taken in the third trimester of pregnancy. These receptors all stem from a female donor in good health, enrolled as a control in a pregnancy study.

This clone was detected only once. V usage is TRBV2 and J usage is TRBJ2-1; TRBD2 agrees at 11 bases. The CDR3 is 15 residues long. The germline CDR1 and CDR2 sequences are SNHLY and FYNNEI. V was pared by 7 bases and J by 6 bases, with 8 bases of the junction left unmatched. The CDR3 DNA follows: TGTGCCAGCAATGTAGGGACTAGCGGTTTCAATGAGCAGTTCTTC. This translates into CASNVGTSGFNEQFF. Complete variable domain (other parts from reference TRBV2 and TRBJ2-1): EPEVTQTPSHQVTQMGQEVILRCVPISNHLYFYWYRQILGQKVEFLVSFYNNEISEKSEIFDDQFSVERPDGSNFTLKIRSTKLEDSAMYFCASNVGTSGFNEQFFGPGTRLTVL.

The rearrangement links TRBV19 to TRBJ2-7; unclear D gene. Trimming left V 4 bases short and J 3 bases short, with 7 bases between. The CDR3 length is 12 residues. The germline V gene has CDR1 LNHDA and CDR2 SQIVND (reference sequence). The DNA for the CDR3 is TGTGCCAGTAGTACCCCTAGCTACGAGCAGTACTTC. It encodes CASSTPSYEQYF. The variable domain in full, with the rest retrieved from reference TRBV19 and TRBJ2-7, is DGGITQSPKYLFRKEGQNVTLSCEQNLNHDAMYWYRQDPGQGLRLIYYSQIVNDFQKGDIAEGYSVSREKKESFPLTVTSAQKNPTAFYLCASSTPSYEQYFGPGTRLTVT.